Shown below are 9 T cell receptor beta chains from a single sample sequenced in a study of blood T cell repertoires in COVID-19. Measured with immunoSEQ multiplex PCR; TCRdb has only the in-frame clones, and not every one. The data hold 150,000 to 200,000 clones, with about 86% observed a single time. Sequenced sample: peripheral blood. The receptors here all came from a man aged 60-69 years with acute or convalescent COVID-19.

V is TRBV3-1 (or the pseudogene TRBV3-2) and J is TRBJ2-1, with 8 bases lining up with TRBD2. J lost 7 bases, V lost 4 bases, and 9 bases had no gene match. The CDR3 has 15 residues. CDR1 and CDR2 (germline): LGHDT, YNNKEL (reference sequence). CDR3 nucleotide sequence: TGTGCCAGCAGCCGCCAAGTGGGCGGGAGGAATGAGCAGTTCTTC. Translation: CASSRQVGGRNEQFF.

This clone was seen a single time. This chain joins TRBV6-1 and TRBJ1-5, with TRBD1 matching over 7 bases. CDR1 and CDR2 from the germline V gene are MNHNS and SASEGT. The CDR3 sequence is 15 residues long. V trimming: 2 bases; J trimming: 7 bases; junction bases outside the gene matches: 8. The chain's CDR3 is CASSETGTANQPQHF. DNA of the CDR3: TGTGCCAGCAGTGAAACAGGGACAGCCAACCAGCCCCAGCATTTT.

The chain recombines TRBV29-1 with TRBJ1-1; 8 positions match TRBD1. This CDR3 has 13 amino acids. Germline CDR1 is SQVTM and CDR2 is ANQGSEA. The J segment lost 4 bases and the V segment lost 7 bases, leaving 8 bases of the junction unmatched. The CDR3 bases are TGCAGCGCCGGGGACAGGAGAGGCACTGAAGCTTTCTTT. Translating gives CSAGDRRGTEAFF.

The gene calls are TRBV10-3 and TRBJ2-7; TRBD1 matches 12 bases. There are 14 residues in the CDR3. The V gene's germline CDR1 is ENHRY and CDR2 SYGVKD. Trimming removed 9 bases from V and 2 bases from J; junction bases left unmatched: 5. CDR3 sequence: CAIRRDRGPYEQYF. The CDR3 coding sequence is TGTGCCATTCGCAGGGACAGGGGGCCCTACGAGCAGTACTTC.

Many counts were recorded for this clone. The chain carries TRBV5-5 and TRBJ2-7; the match to TRBD1 covers 9 bases. The CDR3 sequence is 16 residues long. Germline trimming cut 4 bases from V and 9 bases from J; bases unmatched to any gene: 17. CDR1 SGHKS and CDR2 YYEKEE come from the germline V gene (reference sequence). The CDR3 protein is CASSREPGQGAAGQYF. The DNA for the CDR3 is TGTGCCAGCAGCCGAGAACCGGGACAGGGTGCCGCTGGGCAGTACTTC.

The chain couples TRBV2 to TRBJ2-4; TRBD2 matches at 13 bases. CDR3 length: 13 amino acids. The junction had 1 base not matched to a gene; V was cut back by 8 bases and J by 6 bases. CDR1 is SNHLY and CDR2 is FYNNEI in the germline V gene. The DNA for the CDR3 is TGTGCCAGCGGGACTAGCGGGATAAACATTCAGTACTTC. Its protein is CASGTSGINIQYF.

The chain is built from TRBV3-1 (or the pseudogene TRBV3-2) and TRBJ1-2; D uncertain. The length of the CDR3 is 15 residues. V dropped 5 bases and J dropped 2 bases, with 15 bases sitting between them. CDR1 and CDR2 (germline): LGHDT, YNNKEL (reference sequence). CDR3 sequence reads: CASSAGGSVNYGYTF. For the CDR3, the DNA is TGTGCCAGCAGCGCTGGAGGGTCAGTGAACTATGGCTACACCTTC.

The chain is built from TRBV11-2 and TRBJ2-7; no reliable D call. Trimming stripped 7 bases from V and 2 bases from J, with 15 bases between. This CDR3 contains 14 residues. Per the germline V gene, CDR1 is SGHAT and CDR2 is FQNNGV. CDR3 DNA: TGTGCCAGCATCCCAGTGGGTAGCACCTACGAGCAGTACTTC. Encoded protein: CASIPVGSTYEQYF.

The chain combines TRBV27 with TRBJ1-2; perhaps TRBD1 as D (6 bases). The V end was cut by 6 bases, the J end by 3 bases, with 23 bases between. The CDR3 spans 17 residues. Per the germline V gene, CDR1 is MNHEY and CDR2 is SMNVEV (reference sequence). CDR3 nucleotide sequence: TGTGCCAGCAGGCCTACAGGGTTAATGGGGTCTTACTATGGCTACACCTTC. The encoded protein is CASRPTGLMGSYYGYTF.